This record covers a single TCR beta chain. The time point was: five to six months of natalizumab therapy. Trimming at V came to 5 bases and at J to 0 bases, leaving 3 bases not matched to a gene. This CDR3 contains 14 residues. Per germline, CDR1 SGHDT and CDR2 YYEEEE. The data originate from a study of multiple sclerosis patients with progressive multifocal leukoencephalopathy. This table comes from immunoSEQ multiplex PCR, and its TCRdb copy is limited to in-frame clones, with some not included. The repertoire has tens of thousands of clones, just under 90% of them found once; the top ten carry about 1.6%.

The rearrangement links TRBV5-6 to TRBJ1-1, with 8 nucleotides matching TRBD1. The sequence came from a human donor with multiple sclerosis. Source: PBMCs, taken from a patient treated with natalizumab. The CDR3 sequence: CASSFRGLNTEAFF. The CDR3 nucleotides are TGTGCCAGCAGTTTCAGGGGGCTGAACACTGAAGCTTTCTTT.